This T cell receptor (beta chain) was captured in a study of a mutant IDH1 vaccine in newly diagnosed glioma. Overall study: Therapy received beforehand was radiotherapy, temozolomide, or both, with most patients given both.

The assay was immunoSEQ multiplex PCR, and TCRdb's table has in-frame clones only and misses some. The data hold about 53,000 clones, with 84% observed a single time. V was clipped by 1 base and J by 7 bases, with 19 bases between them. CDR1 and CDR2 (germline): LGHNA, YSLEER. This CDR3 spans 17 amino acids. Time point of the sample: week 5, during vaccination. With topical imiquimod, each dose of the vaccine consisted of 300 ug of mutant IDH1 20-mer peptide. Donor tumors were new WHO grade 3 or 4 IDH1-mutant, ATRX-lost astrocytomas. About this clone itself: Its antigen is currently unknown.

Material: PBMCs, obtained from a glioma patient whose treatment included an IDH1 peptide vaccine. This TCR was sampled from a woman aged 45-60 years with glioma. The J gene is TRBJ1-4, the V gene TRBV4-3; D is perhaps TRBD1 (5 bases). This CDR3 is CASSQARTGYGGEKLFF. DNA for the CDR3: TGCGCCAGCAGCCAAGCTCGAACGGGATATGGGGGTGAAAAACTGTTTTTT.